Listed below are T cell receptor beta chains from one sample, sequenced in a study of CD8 T cells in ankylosing spondylitis. TCRdb reprocessed the 5' RACE reads with MiXCR, giving one entry per CDR3 protein. Here the sample spans roughly 35,000 distinct CDR3 sequences, approximately 16% being singletons. The sequencing input was blood. All receptors come from a male donor with ankylosing spondylitis or in good health (not recorded which). The CDR3 runs from the conserved cysteine through the conserved F or W. Each record gives: clone size, J gene, D gene, V gene, CDR3 protein, CDR3 DNA. D genes are given only for firm matches. Size is stated for part of the rows, as once, few or many counts, or as a class when the clone is expanded.

.,TRBJ2-3,TRBD1,TRBV29-1,CSSGTGADTQYF,TGCAGCTCTGGAACAGGGGCGGATACGCAGTATTTT
few,TRBJ2-2,.,TRBV5-4,CAFSGGSDTGELFF,TGTGCCTTTAGTGGTGGTTCCGACACCGGGGAGCTGTTTTTT
.,TRBJ1-3,TRBD1,TRBV28,CASSQQGFGNTIYF,TGTGCCAGCAGCCAACAGGGGTTCGGAAACACCATATATTTT
.,TRBJ2-2,.,TRBV5-1,CASSYPTGNTGELFF,TGCGCCAGCAGCTACCCGACAGGGAACACCGGGGAGCTGTTTTTT
many,TRBJ2-7,.,TRBV20-1,CSAMQGISYEQYF,TGCAGTGCTATGCAGGGGATTTCCTACGAGCAGTACTTC
.,TRBJ1-4,.,TRBV20-1,CSAPEAKGKLFF,TGCAGTGCTCCCGAGGCTAAGGGGAAACTGTTTTTT
.,TRBJ2-3,TRBD2,TRBV11-2,CASFGTSGRRGTDTQYF,TGTGCCAGCTTTGGGACTAGCGGGAGAAGGGGCACAGATACGCAGTATTTT
.,TRBJ1-6,TRBD1,TRBV12-3/TRBV12-4,CASSGQGYNSPLHF,TGTGCCAGCAGTGGACAGGGATATAATTCACCCCTCCACTTT
.,TRBJ2-3,TRBD2,TRBV6-6,CASRGTSGGSSTDTQYF,TGTGCCAGCCGGGGGACTAGCGGGGGGTCTAGCACAGATACGCAGTATTTT
few,TRBJ2-3,.,TRBV12-3/TRBV12-4,CASSRTASTDTQYF,TGTGCCAGCAGTCGGACAGCCAGCACAGATACGCAGTATTTT
few,TRBJ1-5,.,TRBV12-3/TRBV12-4,CASSEGGRNQPQHF,TGTGCCAGCAGCGAAGGGGGTCGGAATCAGCCCCAGCATTTT
.,TRBJ2-5,.,TRBV12-3/TRBV12-4,CASSPDGRQETQYF,TGTGCCAGCAGTCCGGACGGAAGACAAGAGACCCAGTACTTC
few,TRBJ2-3,TRBD2,TRBV5-6,CASSRRTSGILSTDTQYF,TGTGCCAGCAGCCGGAGGACTAGCGGGATCCTTAGCACAGATACGCAGTATTTT
.,TRBJ2-1,TRBD2,TRBV12-3/TRBV12-4,CATRTSGLREFF,TGTGCCACCCGGACTAGCGGGCTTCGGGAGTTCTTC
few,TRBJ1-4,.,TRBV20-1,CSARAPGGKLFF,TGCAGTGCTAGAGCACCTGGGGGAAAACTGTTTTTT
.,TRBJ1-1,.,TRBV6-2/TRBV6-3,CASTNGGWTEAFF,TGTGCCAGCACCAATGGAGGATGGACTGAAGCTTTCTTT
few,TRBJ1-4,.,TRBV12-3/TRBV12-4,CASSLLGGRDEKLFF,TGTGCCAGCAGTTTGCTAGGGGGTAGGGATGAAAAACTGTTTTTT
medium-sized,TRBJ2-2,.,TRBV7-9,CARDGMNTGELFF,TGTGCCCGCGACGGTATGAACACCGGGGAGCTGTTTTTT
few,TRBJ2-4,TRBD2,TRBV20-1,CSARVALAGFSEPRKNIQYF,TGCAGTGCTAGAGTTGCGCTAGCGGGGTTCTCAGAGCCTCGCAAAAACATTCAGTACTTC
.,TRBJ1-4,.,TRBV15,CATSRAGDHEKLFF,TGTGCCACCAGCAGAGCCGGGGACCATGAAAAACTGTTTTTT
.,TRBJ2-2,.,TRBV29-1,CSVALEEELFF,TGCAGCGTTGCCCTAGAAGAGGAGCTGTTTTTT
few,TRBJ1-4,TRBD1,TRBV10-3,CAISETQGAGEKLFF,TGTGCCATCAGTGAAACGCAGGGGGCAGGGGAAAAACTGTTTTTT
few,TRBJ2-4,.,TRBV7-2,CASSSPRLAKNIQYF,TGTGCCAGCAGCTCACCACGGCTAGCCAAAAACATTCAGTACTTC
.,TRBJ2-4,.,TRBV28,CASSLPKNIQYF,TGTGCCAGCAGTTTACCCAAAAACATTCAGTACTTC
.,TRBJ2-5,.,TRBV20-1,CSASRQKETQYF,TGCAGTGCTAGTAGACAGAAAGAGACCCAGTACTTC
.,TRBJ1-5,.,TRBV20-1,CSAPDAHSNQPQHF,TGCAGTGCCCCTGACGCCCATAGCAATCAGCCCCAGCATTTT
few,TRBJ2-5,.,TRBV7-2,CASSIGTASVETQYF,TGTGCCAGTAGCATTGGGACCGCGTCGGTGGAGACCCAGTACTTC
.,TRBJ2-1,.,TRBV12-3/TRBV12-4,CASSRGGAGEQFF,TGTGCCAGCAGCAGGGGCGGGGCCGGTGAGCAGTTCTTC
.,TRBJ1-6,.,TRBV12-3/TRBV12-4,CASRFNRDGDSPLHF,TGTGCCAGCAGATTCAACCGGGACGGAGATTCACCCCTCCACTTT
few,TRBJ2-7,TRBD2,TRBV20-1,CSATSGRSVEQYF,TGCAGTGCAACTAGCGGGAGAAGCGTCGAGCAGTACTTC
.,TRBJ2-2,.,TRBV5-5,CASSLRLYTGELFF,TGTGCCAGCAGCTTGAGATTGTACACCGGGGAGCTGTTTTTT
many,TRBJ2-3,.,TRBV7-2,CASSLVRTDTQYF,TGTGCCAGCAGCTTAGTTCGCACAGATACGCAGTATTTT
few,TRBJ2-1,TRBD2,TRBV20-1,CSARVASGKSYNEQFF,TGCAGTGCTAGGGTCGCTAGCGGAAAATCCTACAATGAGCAGTTCTTC
.,TRBJ1-1,.,TRBV25-1,CASSGQRNTEAFF,TGTGCCAGCAGTGGACAGAGGAACACTGAAGCTTTCTTT
.,TRBJ2-3,.,TRBV4-3,CASSPTDPDTQYF,TGCGCCAGCAGCCCCACCGACCCAGATACGCAGTATTTT
.,TRBJ2-5,.,TRBV20-1,CSAPELRETQYF,TGCAGTGCACCGGAATTACGGGAGACCCAGTACTTC
.,TRBJ2-7,TRBD2,TRBV29-1,CSVVTSGSSYEQYF,TGCAGCGTCGTCACTAGCGGGAGCTCCTACGAGCAGTACTTC
.,TRBJ1-4,.,TRBV12-3/TRBV12-4,CASSLNRGNEKLFF,TGTGCCAGCAGTTTAAACCGGGGGAATGAAAAACTGTTTTTT